Below are 29 T cell receptor beta chains sequenced from a single sample in a study of Ad26.COV2.S vaccination and SARS-CoV-2 variants. Documented treatment: about 20 received Ad26.COV2.S at low or high dose, single or two shots; about 5 received placebo; per-sample allocation not given. Specimens were obtained on day 63 following the first vaccine or placebo injection. Some clones are missing from TCRdb's copy, which holds only in-frame ones; the method was immunoSEQ multiplex PCR. The repertoire consists of fewer than 900,000 clones, with around 92% occurring once and the leading ten covering approximately 1.5%. The material was peripheral blood, obtained in a trial of Ad26.COV2.S vaccine versus placebo. The receptors shown here come from a person between 18 and 59 years old who received the Ad26.COV2.S COVID-19 vaccine or a placebo.

V gene TRBV24-1 combines with J gene TRBJ2-1; perhaps TRBD1 as D (7 bases). V was trimmed by 4 bases and J by 8 bases, leaving 20 bases between them. The CDR3 extends over 16 amino acids. Germline CDR1 and CDR2: KGHDR and SFDVKD. CDR3 region: CATSEARTGSGDEQFF. The CDR3 DNA reads as TGTGCCACCAGTGAGGCCAGGACAGGCTCGGGGGATGAGCAGTTCTTC.

In the case of this clone: Other DNA sequences in the sample encode the same CDR3. The V and J genes are TRBV5-6 and TRBJ2-7; no clear D. V dropped 2 bases and J dropped 2 bases, with 5 bases sitting between them. The CDR3 runs 12 residues. CDR1 SGHDT and CDR2 YYEEEE come from the germline V gene. CDR3 in DNA: TGTGCCAGCAGCTTAGGTGCCTACGAGCAGTACTTC. Amino acids: CASSLGAYEQYF.

This chain links TRBV27 with TRBJ2-7; TRBD2 aligns across 10 bases. CDR3 length equals 14 residues. Per the germline V gene, CDR1 is MNHEY and CDR2 is SMNVEV (reference sequence). After removal of 7 bases from V and 3 bases from J, the junction contained 6 bases not matched to a gene. DNA of the CDR3: TGTGCCAGCAAAATAAGGACTAGCGGCTACGAGCAGTACTTC. This encodes CASKIRTSGYEQYF.

This sequence joins TRBV18 and TRBJ2-4; D might be TRBD2 (6 bases). The V gene's germline CDR1 is KGHSH and CDR2 LQKENI. Trimming stripped 3 bases from V and 8 bases from J, with 14 bases between. The CDR3 has 14 residues. CDR3: CASSPRLVTDIQYF. CDR3 nucleotide sequence: TGTGCCAGCTCACCGAGACTAGTGACGGACATTCAGTACTTC.

The genes are TRBV7-6 and TRBJ2-2; no definite D call. The CDR3 has 15 residues. Germline V gene lookup returns CDR1 SGHVS and CDR2 FNYEAQ. Trimming removed 0 bases at V and 6 bases at J, with 11 bases between. CDR3 sequence: CASSLAWLVPGELFF. The CDR3 coding sequence is TGTGCCAGCAGCTTAGCGTGGCTAGTCCCCGGGGAGCTGTTTTTT.

This rearrangement joins TRBV4-2 to TRBJ1-2, with D possibly matching TRBD1 (6 bases). V lost 0 bases, J lost 8 bases, and 13 bases lay in between. In germline, CDR1 is LGHNA, CDR2 YNFKEQ. The CDR3 length is 14 residues. The CDR3 loop reads CASSQEGTQGGYTF. The DNA for the CDR3 is TGTGCCAGCAGCCAAGAGGGAACCCAGGGGGGCTACACCTTC.

V and J are TRBV19 and TRBJ1-4, with no clear D. Looked up from germline, CDR1 is LNHDA and CDR2 is SQIVND (reference sequence). This CDR3 has 14 amino acids. V shed 3 bases and J shed 8 bases, with 13 bases lying between them. This CDR3 reads CASSMDLAGEKLFF. The CDR3 region has the DNA TGTGCCAGTAGTATGGATTTAGCGGGCGAAAAACTGTTTTTT.

The chain is built from TRBV7-7 and TRBJ2-5; 7 bases fit TRBD1. The CDR3 totals 14 residues. Trimming cost V 5 bases and J 1 base; bases outside gene matches: 4. Germline V gene data show CDR1 as SSHAT and CDR2 as FNYEAQ (reference sequence). The CDR3 bases are TGTGCCAGCAGCCTAAGACAGGGCCAAGAGACCCAGTACTTC. This encodes CASSLRQGQETQYF.

The CDR3 DNA sequence: TGTGCCAGTGCCATTAGGGACAGAGGCACTGAAGCTTTCTTT. Translation gives CASAIRDRGTEAFF. The rearrangement joins TRBV19 to TRBJ1-1; 7 bases are shared with TRBD1. With 8 bases clipped from V and 4 bases from J, the junction kept 10 bases outside the gene matches. Germline V gives CDR1 LNHDA, CDR2 SQIVND (reference sequence). The CDR3 sequence is 14 residues long.

V usage is TRBV30 and J usage is TRBJ2-2; no clear D. This CDR3 contains 13 residues. Germline V gives CDR1 GTSNPN, CDR2 SVGIG (reference sequence). Trimming left V 4 bases short and J 6 bases short, with 12 bases between. The DNA for the CDR3 is TGTGCCTGGACCCCTGGGTGGGCCGGGGAGCTGTTTTTT. Amino acid sequence: CAWTPGWAGELFF. The full variable domain, its missing parts supplied by reference TRBV30 and TRBJ2-2, is SQTIHQWPATLVQPVGSPLSLECTVEGTSNPNLYWYRQAAGRGLQLLFYSVGIGQISSEVPQNLSASRPQDRQFILSSKKLLLSDSGFYLCAWTPGWAGELFFGEGSRLTVL.

The J gene is TRBJ2-1, the V gene TRBV7-9; 8 nucleotides agree with TRBD2. After removal of 2 bases from V and 0 bases from J, the junction contained 9 bases not matched to a gene. Germline values: CDR1 SEHNR, CDR2 FQNEAQ (reference sequence). This CDR3 contains 18 residues. The CDR3 reads CASSLRGSGKSSYNEQFF. The CDR3 region has the DNA TGTGCCAGCAGCTTACGTGGTAGCGGGAAAAGCTCCTACAATGAGCAGTTCTTC.

This clone was seen only a few times. J is TRBJ1-1 and V is TRBV7-3; D unclear. The V and J ends lost 3 bases and 0 bases respectively, with 11 bases between them. The CDR3 has 15 residues. The V gene's germline CDR1 is SGHTA and CDR2 FQGTGA. The CDR3 reads CASSLGGSMNTEAFF. CDR3 DNA sequence: TGTGCCAGCAGCTTGGGTGGGTCCATGAACACTGAAGCTTTCTTT.

The V gene is TRBV19, the J gene TRBJ1-1; D unclear. The CDR3 covers 14 residues. With 7 bases removed from V and 0 bases from J, the gap between germline ends came to 12 bases. The germline gives CDR1 LNHDA, CDR2 SQIVND (reference sequence). The CDR3 DNA sequence: TGTGCCAGTACGGTGGAACCAATGAACACTGAAGCTTTCTTT. Translating it yields CASTVEPMNTEAFF.

This clone appeared a few times. The chain is built from TRBV2 and TRBJ1-2; tentative D call: TRBD1 (5 bases). Germline values: CDR1 SNHLY, CDR2 FYNNEI. There are 10 residues in the CDR3. V lost 5 bases to trimming and J lost 12 bases, with 10 bases between them. The CDR3 here is CASSRVQDTF. The CDR3 bases are TGTGCCAGCAGTCGAGTACAGGACACCTTC.

This clone was observed a single time. This rearrangement joins TRBV6-6 to TRBJ2-1; 13 nucleotides match TRBD2. CDR3 length equals 14 residues. CDR1 is MNHNY and CDR2 is SVGAGI in the germline V gene (reference sequence). The trim removed 8 bases at V and 4 bases at J, leaving 2 bases unmatched. The CDR3 is CASSGLAGYNEQFF. The CDR3 bases are TGTGCCAGCTCGGGACTAGCGGGGTACAATGAGCAGTTCTTC.

The chain has TRBV13 and TRBJ1-6, with D perhaps matching TRBD1 (5 bases). The germline gives CDR1 PRHDT, CDR2 FYEKMQ (reference sequence). V shed 1 base and J shed 4 bases, with 11 bases lying between them. The CDR3 length is 16 residues. CDR3 residues: CASSLVGDEYNSPLHF. As DNA, the CDR3 is TGTGCCAGCAGCTTAGTAGGGGACGAATATAATTCACCCCTCCACTTT. Drawing the rest from reference TRBV13 and TRBJ1-6, the complete variable domain is AAGVIQSPRHLIKEKRETATLKCYPIPRHDTVYWYQQGPGQDPQFLISFYEKMQSDKGSIPDRFSAQQFSDYHSELNMSSLELGDSALYFCASSLVGDEYNSPLHFGNGTRLTVT.

This chain connects TRBV25-1 to TRBJ1-6; D gene ambiguous. Germline loops: CDR1 MGHDK, CDR2 SYGVNS. The CDR3 has 15 amino acids. Trimming cost V 5 bases and J 7 bases, with 15 bases left between them. The CDR3 nucleotides read TGTGCCAGCAGTCCCCGGGGTTCGGTGAATTCACCCCTCCACTTT. Its protein product is CASSPRGSVNSPLHF.

In its sample, this clone was seen once. The V call is TRBV7-9, the J call TRBJ2-3; 9 bases agree with TRBD1. V lost 0 bases to trimming and J lost 0 bases; unmatched junction nucleotides: 10. The CDR3 totals 19 residues. From germline, CDR1 is SEHNR and CDR2 FQNEAQ (reference sequence). The CDR3 coding sequence is TGTGCCAGCAGCTTAGCAAGGACAGGGGTGACCCCTAGCACAGATACGCAGTATTTT. Translation gives CASSLARTGVTPSTDTQYF.

The count of this clone is one. The V and J genes are TRBV12-3 or TRBV12-4 and TRBJ1-2; D perhaps matches TRBD1 (5 bases). The CDR3 covers 13 residues. Trimming left V 3 bases short and J 8 bases short, with 13 bases between. As DNA, the CDR3 is TGTGCCAGCAGTTTGGAGGGGAGTCGGGGCTACACCTTC. Translating it yields CASSLEGSRGYTF.

The V gene is TRBV6-1, the J gene TRBJ2-5, with TRBD2 identical over 8 bases. The trim removed 4 bases at V and 4 bases at J, leaving 11 bases unmatched. From germline, CDR1 is MNHNS and CDR2 SASEGT. The CDR3 length is 16 residues. CDR3 nucleotides: TGTGCCAGCAGTGGCTGGAGCGGGAGATTTATAGAGACCCAGTACTTC. Translated, it gives CASSGWSGRFIETQYF.

This chain links TRBV7-2 with TRBJ2-2, with TRBD2 matching 8 bases. CDR1 and CDR2 from the germline V gene are SGHTA and FQGNSA. The junction had 9 bases not matched to a gene; V was cut back by 2 bases and J by 7 bases. The CDR3 runs 16 residues. CDR3 in DNA: TGTGCCAGCAGCTTACAGTCCGTTACTAGCGGCGGGGAGCTGTTTTTT. This encodes CASSLQSVTSGGELFF.

The V call is TRBV21-1, the J call TRBJ2-7; the table gives TRBD2 as D, unverified against the DNA. TRBV21-1 is a pseudogene. The CDR3 consists of 12 residues. The CDR3 loop reads CASPPPPGEQYF. CDR3 DNA sequence: TGTGCCAGCCCCCCACCCCCGGGGGAGCAGTACTTC.

The rearrangement links TRBV2 to TRBJ1-4; D is perhaps TRBD1 (5 bases). This CDR3 is built from 12 residues. Trimming took off 7 bases at V and 8 bases at J, with 11 bases between the two ends. Germline V CDR1 and CDR2: SNHLY, FYNNEI. The CDR3 sequence: CASTEWGEKLFF. The CDR3 region has the DNA TGTGCCAGCACCGAGTGGGGGGAAAAACTGTTTTTT.

The chain is built from TRBV7-2 and TRBJ1-2; possible D gene TRBD1, 5 bases. V gave up 6 bases and J gave up 5 bases, with 10 bases separating them. Germline CDR1 and CDR2: SGHTA and FQGNSA. This CDR3 region has 12 residues. CDR3 region: CASRGGLYGYTF. The DNA of the CDR3 is TGTGCCAGCAGGGGGGGTCTTTATGGCTACACCTTC.

The rearrangement links TRBV10-1 to TRBJ2-7; 10 bases agree with TRBD1. The V segment lost 4 bases and the J segment 3 bases; nucleotides outside the gene matches: 6. The CDR3 is 15 amino acids. Germline V gene data show CDR1 as WNHNN and CDR2 as SYGVQD (reference sequence). CDR3 sequence (DNA): TGCGCCAGCAGTGTGAGGGACAGGGGTGTCTACGAGCAGTACTTC. It specifies CASSVRDRGVYEQYF.

The genes are TRBV6-5 and TRBJ1-2; 7 positions agree with TRBD1. V trimming: 0 bases; J trimming: 4 bases; junction bases outside the gene matches: 5. The CDR3 is made up of 15 amino acids. Germline V gene data show CDR1 as MNHEY and CDR2 as SVGAGI. CDR3 amino acids: CASSYSLGQSYGYTF. The CDR3 DNA sequence: TGTGCCAGCAGTTACTCATTGGGACAGTCCTATGGCTACACCTTC.

The CDR3 DNA is TGTGCCAGCAGTCGGACAGGGGTTAACACTGAAGCTTTCTTT. This gives the protein CASSRTGVNTEAFF. The chain carries TRBV27 and TRBJ1-1; 9 bases are shared with TRBD1. The germline V gene has CDR1 MNHEY and CDR2 SMNVEV (reference sequence). CDR3 length: 14 amino acids. J gave up 2 bases and V 5 bases, and 3 bases lay outside the gene matches.

This chain joins TRBV5-1 and TRBJ2-7; TRBD2 is a possible D gene (6 bases). V was cut by 5 bases and J by 0 bases, with 15 bases left in between. Per germline, CDR1 SGHRS and CDR2 YFSETQ. The CDR3 sequence is 15 residues long. CDR3 nucleotide sequence: TGCGCCAGCAGTCGGGGGACCTTGAGCTCCTACGAGCAGTACTTC. This gives the protein CASSRGTLSSYEQYF.

The chain couples TRBV5-6 to TRBJ1-4; 7 bases are shared with TRBD1. Germline V gene sequence: CDR1 SGHDT, CDR2 YYEEEE. V was pared by 5 bases and J by 1 base, with 5 bases of the junction left unmatched. The CDR3 runs 15 residues. The CDR3 DNA reads TGTGCCAGCAGTCGGGACAGATTAACTAATGAAAAACTGTTTTTT. Translating gives CASSRDRLTNEKLFF.